The 20 T cell receptor beta chains below come from one sample, sequenced in a study of patients and donors after allogeneic stem cell transplantation. Via MiXCR, TCRdb re-called the RT-PCR reads, giving one row per CDR3 protein. This sample has over 30,000 distinct CDR3 sequences, with about 37% found just once. The source material was blood, either unsorted or a sorted T cell fraction (not recorded which). The source of these receptors is a human donor who was either an allogeneic HSCT recipient or a stem cell or donor lymphocyte infusion donor (not recorded which). It is not recorded whose cells these are; they may come from a transplant donor.

V usage is TRBV6-2 or TRBV6-3 and J usage is TRBJ1-2, with no clear D. The CDR3 runs 14 residues. Per the germline V gene, CDR1 is MNHEY and CDR2 is SVGEGT. Deletions cut 3 bases from V and 7 bases from J, with 15 bases between. Here the CDR3 DNA reads TGTGCCAGCAGTTATGACGGGCGCAGGAGTGGCTACACCTTC. It yields the protein CASSYDGRRSGYTF.

This clonotype was counted ten times or more. This chain links TRBV5-1 with TRBJ2-7; D gene ambiguous. The V end lost 0 bases, the J end lost 3 bases, and 7 bases lay between the germline ends. Germline V CDR1 and CDR2: SGHRS, YFSETQ. This CDR3 has 13 amino acids. For the CDR3, the DNA is TGCGCCAGCAGCTTGGGTAGGGACTACGAGCAGTACGTC. Amino acids: CASSLGRDYEQYV.

There are a few counts of this clonotype. The J gene is TRBJ1-1, the V gene TRBV29-1; weak D call: TRBD1 (5 bases). The CDR3 sequence is 14 residues long. Trimming removed 6 bases from V and 1 base from J, with 15 bases in between. Germline V CDR1 and CDR2: SQVTM, ANQGSEA. For the CDR3, the DNA is TGCAGCGTCATTTCAGGGTTTGCGAACACTGAAGCTTTCTTT. Translated, it gives CSVISGFANTEAFF.

The table lists this clonotype with a count of one. The chain combines TRBV9 with TRBJ1-1; TRBD1 matches at 9 bases. Looked up from germline, CDR1 is SGDLS and CDR2 is YYNGEE. The ends lost 0 bases at V and 1 base at J; junction bases unmatched: 1. The CDR3 length is 15 residues. The CDR3 DNA reads TGTGCCAGCAGCGTAGAGGGACAGGGGAACACTGAAGCTTTCTTT. This translates into CASSVEGQGNTEAFF.

The genes are TRBV4-1 and TRBJ2-7, with a weak D call TRBD1 (6 bases). V lost 4 bases, J lost 5 bases, and 12 bases lay in between. The CDR3 consists of 13 residues. Per the germline V gene, CDR1 is MGHRA and CDR2 is YSYEKL. The CDR3 sequence: CASSPRGGHEQYF. CDR3 DNA: TGCGCCAGCAGCCCCAGGGGCGGGCACGAGCAGTACTTC.

This clonotype was counted a single time. The chain employs TRBV12-5 and TRBJ2-2; D remains unclear. The germline V gene has CDR1 LGHNT and CDR2 FRNRAP. Deletions cut 3 bases from V and 6 bases from J, with 5 bases between. The CDR3 runs 12 residues. CDR3 sequence: CASGFGSGELFF. CDR3 in DNA: TGTGCTAGTGGTTTTGGGTCCGGGGAGCTGTTTTTT.

Only a few counts were recorded for this clonotype. The chain employs TRBV10-3 and TRBJ2-6; 8 positions match TRBD1. The V segment lost 6 bases and the J segment 3 bases; nucleotides outside the gene matches: 1. CDR3 length equals 14 residues. Germline-derived CDR1 and CDR2 are ENHRY and SYGVKD. CDR3 sequence: CAIRDRVGANVLTF. The DNA for the CDR3 is TGTGCCATCAGGGACAGGGTTGGGGCCAACGTCCTGACTTTC.

The chain is built from TRBV21-1 and TRBJ1-1; TRBD1, the table's D call, was not compared with the DNA. TRBV21-1 is a documented pseudogene. This CDR3 contains 18 residues. This CDR3 reads CASSKVGGTGERGTEAFF. As DNA, the CDR3 is TGTGCCAGCAGCAAAGTGGGCGGGACAGGCGAGAGGGGCACTGAAGCTTTCTTT.

The chain joins TRBV20-1 to TRBJ2-2; a weak D match, TRBD2 (6 bases). The CDR3 extends over 14 amino acids. V shed 6 bases and J shed 5 bases, with 16 bases lying between them. Germline CDR1 is DFQATT and CDR2 is SNEGSKA (reference sequence). This CDR3 is CSAWDFQLTGELFF. The CDR3 nucleotides read TGCAGTGCATGGGACTTCCAGTTGACCGGGGAGCTGTTTTTT.

In its sample, this clonotype was seen a few times. The chain combines TRBV12-3 or TRBV12-4 with TRBJ1-4; a weak D match, TRBD1 (6 bases). The length of the CDR3 is 18 residues. V lost 2 bases and J lost 0, with 16 bases in between. CDR3 region: CASSLKKARGATNEKLFF. CDR3 nucleotides: TGTGCCAGCAGTTTAAAAAAAGCCAGGGGTGCAACTAATGAAAAACTGTTTTTT.

The chain links TRBV5-1 to TRBJ2-2, with D uncertain. V lost 0 bases and J 4 bases, leaving 10 bases between the germline ends. The CDR3 is 15 residues long. The V gene's germline CDR1 is SGHRS and CDR2 YFSETQ. CDR3 residues: CASSLESLATGELFF. Here the CDR3 DNA reads TGCGCCAGCAGCTTGGAGTCGTTAGCCACCGGGGAGCTGTTTTTT.

The V gene is TRBV4-3, the J gene TRBJ2-5; the D gene is possibly TRBD2 (6 bases). This CDR3 spans 14 amino acids. Germline V lookup: CDR1 LGHNA, CDR2 YSLEER. V gave up 1 base and J gave up 3 bases, with 9 bases separating them. The CDR3 protein is CASSQVVAEETQYF. CDR3 nucleotide sequence: TGCGCCAGCAGCCAAGTGGTAGCGGAAGAGACCCAGTACTTC.

The genes are TRBV12-3 or TRBV12-4 and TRBJ2-1, with TRBD1 matching over 8 bases. CDR3 length: 16 residues. The V gene end was trimmed by 6 bases and the J gene end by 5 bases; junction bases not matched to a gene: 12. The CDR3 DNA follows: TGTGCCAGCAGCTCCGAACTGACAGGGGTCAACAATGAGCAGTTCTTC. Its translation: CASSSELTGVNNEQFF.

The chain recombines TRBV15 with TRBJ1-2, with a possible D match to TRBD1 (5 bases). Between the trimmed V and J ends, which lost 8 bases and 7 bases, there was a span of 11 bases. This CDR3 spans 11 amino acids. CDR1 is LNHNV and CDR2 is YYDKDF in the germline V gene (reference sequence). In DNA form, the CDR3 reads TGTGCCACCGTGGGTAGGGGTGGCTACACCTTC. Protein: CATVGRGGYTF.

In its sample, this clonotype was seen a few times. The rearrangement joins TRBV6-6 to TRBJ2-3; D could derive from TRBD1 or TRBD2 (5 bases each). Germline CDR1 MNHNY, CDR2 SVGAGI (reference sequence). CDR3 length: 13 residues. Trimming stripped 8 bases from V and 1 base from J, with 10 bases between. Here the CDR3 reads CASGGSGTDTQYF. In DNA, the CDR3 is TGTGCCAGCGGGGGTTCCGGCACAGATACGCAGTATTTT.

The chain employs TRBV24-1 and TRBJ2-1; tentative D call: TRBD1 (6 bases). CDR3 length: 14 residues. The V end was cut by 5 bases, the J end by 2 bases, with 9 bases between. Germline CDR1 reads KGHDR; CDR2 reads SFDVKD. DNA for the CDR3: TGTGCCACCAGTGCCGGGACAACCTACAATGAGCAGTTCTTC. Its protein is CATSAGTTYNEQFF.

The chain carries TRBV20-1 and TRBJ2-4; D gene unclear. The CDR3 runs to 14 residues. V lost 4 bases, J lost 2 bases, and 12 bases lay in between. The germline V gene has CDR1 DFQATT and CDR2 SNEGSKA (reference sequence). CDR3 region: CSATTTASKNIQYF. The CDR3 coding sequence is TGCAGTGCTACCACAACAGCGTCCAAAAACATTCAGTACTTC.

The chain couples TRBV6-5 to TRBJ2-1; 9 positions match TRBD2. Germline CDR1 reads MNHEY; CDR2 reads SVGAGI. The CDR3 totals 15 residues. After removal of 6 bases from V and 6 bases from J, the junction contained 9 bases not matched to a gene. In DNA, the CDR3 is TGTGCCAGCAGCATAGCGGGAGCGGGGGGCAATGAGCAGTTCTTC. The encoded protein is CASSIAGAGGNEQFF.

V gene TRBV18 combines with J gene TRBJ1-4, with 7 bases aligning to TRBD1. This CDR3 has 13 amino acids. The J segment lost 9 bases and the V segment lost 3 bases, leaving 4 bases of the junction unmatched. Germline CDR1 and CDR2: KGHSH and LQKENI. The DNA for the CDR3 is TGTGCCAGCTCACCCGGACAGGCGCAAAAACTGTTTTTT. As protein: CASSPGQAQKLFF.

The chain couples TRBV21-1 to TRBJ2-5; TRBD1, the table's D call, lacks a check against the DNA. TRBV21-1 is termed a pseudogene. This CDR3 is built from 19 residues. CDR3 nucleotides: TGTGCCAGCAGCCTACCGGACAGGGGACTTGCCGACACGAGGGAGACCCAGTACTTC. Translating gives CASSLPDRGLADTRETQYF.